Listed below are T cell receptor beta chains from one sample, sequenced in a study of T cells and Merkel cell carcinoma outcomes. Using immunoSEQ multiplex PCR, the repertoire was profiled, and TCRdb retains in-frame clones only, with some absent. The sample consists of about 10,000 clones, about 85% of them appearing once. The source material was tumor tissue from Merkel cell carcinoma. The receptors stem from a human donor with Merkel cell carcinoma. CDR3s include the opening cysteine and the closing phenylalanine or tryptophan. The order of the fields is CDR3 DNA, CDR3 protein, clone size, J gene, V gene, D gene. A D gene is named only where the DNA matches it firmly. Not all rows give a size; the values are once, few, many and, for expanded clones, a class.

CDR3 DNA: TGTGCCAGCTCACCGACAGGGGACACACCCCTCCACTTT
CDR3 protein: CASSPTGDTPLHF
clone size: .
J gene: TRBJ1-6
V gene: TRBV18
D gene: TRBD1

CDR3 DNA: TGTGCCATCGGACAGGCTGGAAACACCATATATTTT
CDR3 protein: CAIGQAGNTIYF
clone size: .
J gene: TRBJ1-3
V gene: TRBV10-3
D gene: TRBD1

CDR3 DNA: TGCGCCAGCAGCTTGATGCCGGACTACAATGAGCAGTTCTTC
CDR3 protein: CASSLMPDYNEQFF
clone size: .
J gene: TRBJ2-1
V gene: TRBV5-1
D gene: .

CDR3 DNA: TGCAGTCGAATACAGGACGAGCAGTACTTC
CDR3 protein: CSRIQDEQYF
clone size: .
J gene: TRBJ2-7
V gene: TRBV20-1
D gene: .

CDR3 DNA: TGTGCCAGCAAAACAGGGGCTGGGGCCAACGTCCTGACTTTC
CDR3 protein: CASKTGAGANVLTF
clone size: .
J gene: TRBJ2-6
V gene: TRBV19
D gene: TRBD1

CDR3 DNA: TGTGCCAGCAGCGTAGGACTAGGGGAAAGTGGGGGCAACATGGGTACGCAGTATTTT
CDR3 protein: CASSVGLGESGGNMGTQYF
clone size: .
J gene: TRBJ2-3
V gene: TRBV9
D gene: .

CDR3 DNA: TGTGCCAGCAGCCCTGGACAGGGAATGGACAATGAGCAGTTCTTC
CDR3 protein: CASSPGQGMDNEQFF
clone size: .
J gene: TRBJ2-1
V gene: TRBV4-2
D gene: TRBD1

CDR3 DNA: TGTGCCAGCAGTCAGGCCGCGTACGAGCAGTACTTC
CDR3 protein: CASSQAAYEQYF
clone size: .
J gene: TRBJ2-7
V gene: TRBV16
D gene: .

CDR3 DNA: TGTGCCAGCAGTTTATTTGGGGTCCAGAATTCACCCCTCCACTTT
CDR3 protein: CASSLFGVQNSPLHF
clone size: .
J gene: TRBJ1-6
V gene: TRBV27
D gene: .

CDR3 DNA: TGTGCCAGCAGTTCTCCGGGTTTGGCCACTGAAGCTTTCTTT
CDR3 protein: CASSSPGLATEAFF
clone size: .
J gene: TRBJ1-1
V gene: TRBV28
D gene: .

CDR3 DNA: TGTGCCGTCGGTATAGGGACAGGGGGCTCCGAGCAGTACTTC
CDR3 protein: CAVGIGTGGSEQYF
clone size: .
J gene: TRBJ2-7
V gene: TRBV10-3
D gene: TRBD1

CDR3 DNA: TGCGCCAGCAGCCAAGTCGTTAGGGGATCAGATACGCAGTATTTT
CDR3 protein: CASSQVVRGSDTQYF
clone size: .
J gene: TRBJ2-3
V gene: TRBV4-1
D gene: .

CDR3 DNA: TGTGCCAGCAGGGAGACCACCTCCACCGGGGAGCTGTTTTTT
CDR3 protein: CASRETTSTGELFF
clone size: .
J gene: TRBJ2-2
V gene: TRBV7-7
D gene: .

CDR3 DNA: TGTGCCAGCTCACCGATAAAACAGCAAAACTATGGCTACACCTTC
CDR3 protein: CASSPIKQQNYGYTF
clone size: .
J gene: TRBJ1-2
V gene: TRBV18
D gene: .

CDR3 DNA: TGCGCCAGCAGAGAAATAGCGGGGGGGTACGAGCAGTACTTC
CDR3 protein: CASREIAGGYEQYF
clone size: .
J gene: TRBJ2-7
V gene: TRBV10-2
D gene: TRBD2

CDR3 DNA: TGTGCCACCACTTGGGGCAGGGCGAACACTGAAGCTTTCTTT
CDR3 protein: CATTWGRANTEAFF
clone size: .
J gene: TRBJ1-1
V gene: TRBV10-3
D gene: .

CDR3 DNA: TGCGCCAGCAGCCCCCGGGACAGGGGCGCTGGGGCCAACGTCCTGACTTTC
CDR3 protein: CASSPRDRGAGANVLTF
clone size: .
J gene: TRBJ2-6
V gene: TRBV5-1
D gene: TRBD1

CDR3 DNA: TGTGCCAGCAGCGGGAATACGGGACCGCAGTACGAGCAGTACTTC
CDR3 protein: CASSGNTGPQYEQYF
clone size: .
J gene: TRBJ2-7
V gene: TRBV11-2
D gene: .

CDR3 DNA: TGTGCCAGCAGCTTAGCGGGGGGCCAAGCTGGGACCCAGTACTTC
CDR3 protein: CASSLAGGQAGTQYF
clone size: .
J gene: TRBJ2-5
V gene: TRBV7-2
D gene: .

CDR3 DNA: TGCGCCAGCAGCTTCGATACACGGGTGAACACTGAAGCTTTCTTT
CDR3 protein: CASSFDTRVNTEAFF
clone size: .
J gene: TRBJ1-1
V gene: TRBV5-1
D gene: .

CDR3 DNA: TGCGCCAGCAGCCCGGAGGGGGTCTACGAGCAGTACTTC
CDR3 protein: CASSPEGVYEQYF
clone size: .
J gene: TRBJ2-7
V gene: TRBV5-1
D gene: .

CDR3 DNA: TGTGCCACCAGCAGAGGCCGGGACTCCGCCTACGAGCAGTACTTC
CDR3 protein: CATSRGRDSAYEQYF
clone size: once
J gene: TRBJ2-7
V gene: TRBV15
D gene: .

CDR3 DNA: TGCGCCAGCAGCTGGACTGTCACAGATACGCAGTATTTT
CDR3 protein: CASSWTVTDTQYF
clone size: .
J gene: TRBJ2-3
V gene: TRBV5-1
D gene: .

CDR3 DNA: TGTGCCAGCAGCTCACAGTCCTCCGGAAACACCATATATTTT
CDR3 protein: CASSSQSSGNTIYF
clone size: few
J gene: TRBJ1-3
V gene: TRBV7-6
D gene: .

CDR3 DNA: TGCGCCAGCAGCCAAGATTGGGGGAATAGGAACTATGGCTACACCTTC
CDR3 protein: CASSQDWGNRNYGYTF
clone size: once
J gene: TRBJ1-2
V gene: TRBV4-1
D gene: .

CDR3 DNA: TGTGCCAGCTCCCCGGGACAGGGATCGGGGAACACTGAAGTTTTCTTT
CDR3 protein: CASSPGQGSGNTEVFF
clone size: .
J gene: TRBJ1-1
V gene: TRBV18
D gene: TRBD1

CDR3 DNA: TGCGCCAGCAGCTCCGGAACAGGGAAAGAGACCCAGTACTTC
CDR3 protein: CASSSGTGKETQYF
clone size: once
J gene: TRBJ2-5
V gene: TRBV5-1
D gene: .

CDR3 DNA: TGCGCCAGCAGCCTTCATGGCGGGAGCTCCTACGAGCAGTACTTC
CDR3 protein: CASSLHGGSSYEQYF
clone size: .
J gene: TRBJ2-7
V gene: TRBV5-1
D gene: TRBD2

CDR3 DNA: TGTGCCAGCAGCTTGGGACAGATAGGTTACACTGAAGCTTTCTTT
CDR3 protein: CASSLGQIGYTEAFF
clone size: .
J gene: TRBJ1-1
V gene: TRBV7-6
D gene: TRBD1